The clone carrying this T cell receptor beta chain was observed a single time. Antigen specificity is unknown. One base away lies a much larger clone, so this may be a sequencing read error. In germline, CDR1 is SGHRS, CDR2 YFSETQ. The CDR3 consists of 11 residues. V was pared by 7 bases and J by 3 bases, with 7 bases between. Unique molecular identifiers tagged the TCRbeta library. TCRdb reprocessed the PCR reads with MiXCR, giving one entry per CDR3 protein. The sample carries approximately 630,000 distinct CDR3 sequences, around 13% recorded once. The data derive from a study of T-cell reconstitution after alpha-beta-depleted transplantation in children. Study outcomes and limitations: Where some patients showed high TCRbeta diversity at day 60, it came from recipient T cells and thymic progenitors that had survived. Most T-cell counts and diversity one year after the transplant came from T cells that were newly produced.

The source of this sequence is a girl aged 2-9 years with congenital amegakaryocytic thrombocytopenia, due to receive a stem cell transplant. The sample consisted of PBMCs, taken before TCRalphabeta/CD19-depleted stem cell transplant. The V call is TRBV5-1, the J call TRBJ1-2, with D uncertain. CDR3 DNA sequence: TGCGCCAGCGGGCAACACTATGGCTACACCTTC. As protein: CASGQHYGYTF. Based on the CDR3 plus reference TRBV5-1 and TRBJ1-2, the full variable domain is KAGVTQTPRYLIKTRGQQVTLSCSPISGHRSVSWYQQTPGQGLQFLFEYFSETQRNKGNFPGRFSGRQFSNSRSEMNVSTLELGDSALYLCASGQHYGYTFGSGTRLTVV.